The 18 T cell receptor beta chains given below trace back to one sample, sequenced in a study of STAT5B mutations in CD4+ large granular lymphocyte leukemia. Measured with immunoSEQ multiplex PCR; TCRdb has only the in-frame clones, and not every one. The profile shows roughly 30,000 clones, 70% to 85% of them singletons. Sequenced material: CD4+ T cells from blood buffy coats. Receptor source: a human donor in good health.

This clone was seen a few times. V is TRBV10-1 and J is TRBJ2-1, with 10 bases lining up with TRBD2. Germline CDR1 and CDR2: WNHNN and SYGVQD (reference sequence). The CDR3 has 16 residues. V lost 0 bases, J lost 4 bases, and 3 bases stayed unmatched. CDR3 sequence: CASSESRTSGYNEQFF. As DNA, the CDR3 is TGCGCCAGCAGTGAGTCAAGGACTAGCGGATACAATGAGCAGTTCTTC.

CDR3 residues: CASSFQNFGQYF. The CDR3 DNA is TGTGCCAGCAGCTTTCAGAATTTCGGGCAGTACTTC. The rearrangement uses TRBV7-9 and TRBJ2-7; D remains ambiguous. The length of the CDR3 is 12 residues. CDR1 is SEHNR and CDR2 is FQNEAQ in the germline V gene (reference sequence). The ends were cut back, 3 bases at V and 9 bases at J, with 12 bases in the middle. The entire variable domain, with the rest obtained from reference TRBV7-9 and TRBJ2-7, is as follows: DTGVSQNPRHKITKRGQNVTFRCDPISEHNRLYWYRQTLGQGPEFLTYFQNEAQLEKSRLLSDRFSAERPKGSFSTLEIQRTEQGDSAMYLCASSFQNFGQYFGPGTRLTVT.

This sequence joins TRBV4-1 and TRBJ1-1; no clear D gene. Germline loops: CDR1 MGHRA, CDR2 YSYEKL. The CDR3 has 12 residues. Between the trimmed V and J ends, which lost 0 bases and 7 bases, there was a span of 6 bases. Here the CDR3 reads CASSQDSREAFF. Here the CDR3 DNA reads TGCGCCAGCAGCCAAGATAGCCGTGAAGCTTTCTTT.

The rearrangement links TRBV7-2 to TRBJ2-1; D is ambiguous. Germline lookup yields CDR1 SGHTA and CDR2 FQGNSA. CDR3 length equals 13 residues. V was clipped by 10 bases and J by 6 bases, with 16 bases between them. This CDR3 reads CATSPPKANEQFF. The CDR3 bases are TGTGCCACGTCACCTCCGAAAGCCAATGAGCAGTTCTTC.

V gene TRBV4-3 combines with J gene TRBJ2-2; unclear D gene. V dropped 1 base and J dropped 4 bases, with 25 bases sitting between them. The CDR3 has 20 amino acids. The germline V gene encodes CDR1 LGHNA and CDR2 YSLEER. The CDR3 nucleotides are TGCGCCAGCAGCCAAGCCCCCGCCGTCGGCCGGCCCCACCTCACCGGGGAGCTGTTTTTT. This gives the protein CASSQAPAVGRPHLTGELFF.

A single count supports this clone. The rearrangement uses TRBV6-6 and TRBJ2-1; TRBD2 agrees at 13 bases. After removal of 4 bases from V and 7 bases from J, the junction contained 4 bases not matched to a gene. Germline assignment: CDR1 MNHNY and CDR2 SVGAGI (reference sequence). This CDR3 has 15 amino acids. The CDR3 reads CASSSGTSGVNEQFF. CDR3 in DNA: TGTGCCAGCAGTTCGGGGACTAGCGGGGTGAATGAGCAGTTCTTC.

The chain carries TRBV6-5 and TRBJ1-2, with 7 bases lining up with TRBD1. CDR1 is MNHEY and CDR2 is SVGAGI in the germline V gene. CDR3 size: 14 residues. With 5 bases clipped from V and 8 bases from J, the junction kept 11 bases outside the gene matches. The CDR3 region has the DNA TGTGCCAGCAGTCCCCCGGGACAGAGGTCGGGCTACACCTTC. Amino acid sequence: CASSPPGQRSGYTF.

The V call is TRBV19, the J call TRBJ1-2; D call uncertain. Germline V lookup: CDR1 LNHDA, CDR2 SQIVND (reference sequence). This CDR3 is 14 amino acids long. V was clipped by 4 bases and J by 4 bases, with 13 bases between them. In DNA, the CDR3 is TGTGCCAGTAGTAGTTTTTGGTCCGGCTATGGCTACACCTTC. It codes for CASSSFWSGYGYTF.

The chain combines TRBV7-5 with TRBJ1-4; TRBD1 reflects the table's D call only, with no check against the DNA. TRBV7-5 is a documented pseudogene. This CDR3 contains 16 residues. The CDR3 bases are TGTGCCAGAAGCCTACAAGACAGGGCAACTAATGAAAAACTGTTTTTT. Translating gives CARSLQDRATNEKLFF.

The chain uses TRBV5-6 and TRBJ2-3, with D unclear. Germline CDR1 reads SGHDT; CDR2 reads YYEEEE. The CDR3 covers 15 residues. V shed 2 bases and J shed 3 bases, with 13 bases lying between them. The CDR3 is CASSLTPDLTDTQYF. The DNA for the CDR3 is TGTGCCAGCAGCTTAACCCCGGACCTAACAGATACGCAGTATTTT.

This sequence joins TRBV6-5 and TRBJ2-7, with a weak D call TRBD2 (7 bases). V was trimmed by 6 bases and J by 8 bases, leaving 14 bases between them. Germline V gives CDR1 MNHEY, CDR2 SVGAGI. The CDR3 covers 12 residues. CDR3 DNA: TGTGCCAGCAGGGCCCCCGGGGGGCAGCAGTACTTC. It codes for CASRAPGGQQYF.

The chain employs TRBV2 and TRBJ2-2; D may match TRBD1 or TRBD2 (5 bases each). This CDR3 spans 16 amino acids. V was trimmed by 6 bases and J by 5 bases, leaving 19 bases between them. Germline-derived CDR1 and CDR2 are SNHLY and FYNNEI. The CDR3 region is CASSQAGAPMTGELFF. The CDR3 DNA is TGTGCCAGCAGCCAAGCCGGGGCCCCAATGACCGGGGAGCTGTTTTTT.

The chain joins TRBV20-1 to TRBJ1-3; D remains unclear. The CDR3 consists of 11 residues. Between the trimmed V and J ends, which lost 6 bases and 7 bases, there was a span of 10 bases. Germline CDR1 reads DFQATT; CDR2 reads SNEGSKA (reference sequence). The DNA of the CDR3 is TGCAGTGCCCTCTGGGCGAACACCATATATTTT. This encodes CSALWANTIYF.

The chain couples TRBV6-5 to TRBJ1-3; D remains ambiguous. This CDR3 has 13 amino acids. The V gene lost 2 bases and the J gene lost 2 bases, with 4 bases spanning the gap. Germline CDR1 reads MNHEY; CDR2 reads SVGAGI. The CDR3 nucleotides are TGTGCCAGCAGTTACAGGGCTGGAAACACCATATATTTT. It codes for CASSYRAGNTIYF.

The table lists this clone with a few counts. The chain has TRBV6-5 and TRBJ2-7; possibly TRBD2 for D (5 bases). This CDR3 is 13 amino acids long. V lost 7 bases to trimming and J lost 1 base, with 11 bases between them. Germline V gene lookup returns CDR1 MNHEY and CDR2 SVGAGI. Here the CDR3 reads CASTPGLSYEQYF. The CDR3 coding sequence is TGTGCCAGCACCCCAGGACTGTCCTACGAGCAGTACTTC.

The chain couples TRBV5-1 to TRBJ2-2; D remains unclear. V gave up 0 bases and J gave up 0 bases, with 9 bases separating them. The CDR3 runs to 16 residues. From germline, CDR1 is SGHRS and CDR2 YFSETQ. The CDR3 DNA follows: TGCGCCAGCAGCTTGGAGCCAGCGACGAACACCGGGGAGCTGTTTTTT. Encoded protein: CASSLEPATNTGELFF.

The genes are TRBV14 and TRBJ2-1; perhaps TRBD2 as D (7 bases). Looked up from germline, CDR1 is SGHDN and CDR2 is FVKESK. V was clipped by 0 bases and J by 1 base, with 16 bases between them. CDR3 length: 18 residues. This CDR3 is CASSQELGGAGSYNEQFF. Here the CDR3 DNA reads TGTGCCAGCAGCCAAGAATTGGGGGGGGCGGGTTCCTACAATGAGCAGTTCTTC.

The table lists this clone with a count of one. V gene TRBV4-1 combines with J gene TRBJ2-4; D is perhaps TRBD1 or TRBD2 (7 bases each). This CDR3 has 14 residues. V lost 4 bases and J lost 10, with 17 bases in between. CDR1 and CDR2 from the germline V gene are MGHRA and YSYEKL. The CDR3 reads CASSPGQAGGIQYF. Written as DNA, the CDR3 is TGCGCCAGCAGCCCAGGACAGGCCGGGGGGATTCAGTACTTC.